Listed here are 27 T cell receptor beta chains from one sample, sequenced in a study of T cell responses to AZD1222 COVID-19 vaccine. Libraries were prepared by immunoSEQ multiplex PCR; TCRdb keeps only in-frame clonotypes and omits some of them. The sample holds about 150,000 clones, around 84% seen once. The input for sequencing was peripheral blood, taken 28 days after the second AZD1222 dose. Every receptor here comes from an adult who received the AZD1222 COVID-19 vaccine.

The genes are TRBV7-9 and TRBJ1-2; D unclear. The germline V gene encodes CDR1 SEHNR and CDR2 FQNEAQ (reference sequence). This CDR3 has 14 amino acids. V was clipped by 1 base and J by 5 bases, with 11 bases between them. The CDR3 region is CASSLEGLLYGYTF. CDR3 nucleotides: TGTGCCAGCAGCTTAGAGGGTCTTCTTTATGGCTACACCTTC.

The chain combines TRBV6-5 with TRBJ2-7; D unresolved. V lost 0 bases and J 0 bases, leaving 6 bases between the germline ends. The CDR3 is 14 residues long. CDR1 and CDR2 from the germline V gene are MNHEY and SVGAGI. This chain's CDR3 is CASSYSRSSYEQYF. CDR3 DNA sequence: TGTGCCAGCAGTTACTCCCGGAGCTCCTACGAGCAGTACTTC.

The CDR3 DNA follows: TGTGCCAGCAGCTTAGCGTTCAGGGGGGGAGCGGGAGAGCAGTTCTTC. This sequence encodes CASSLAFRGGAGEQFF. The genes are TRBV7-8 and TRBJ2-1; the D call may be TRBD1 or TRBD2 (7 bases each). CDR1 is SGHVS, CDR2 FQNEAQ, per germline. The CDR3 has 16 amino acids. V was pared by 0 bases and J by 10 bases, with 19 bases between.

This chain links TRBV7-6 with TRBJ2-7, with D perhaps matching TRBD2 (6 bases). Deletions cut 2 bases from V and 3 bases from J, with 11 bases between. Germline values: CDR1 SGHVS, CDR2 FNYEAQ. The CDR3 is made up of 14 amino acids. CDR3 bases: TGTGCCAGCAGCTTAAGCGTGGGGGGCTACGAGCAGTACTTC. Translating gives CASSLSVGGYEQYF. Together with reference TRBV7-6 and TRBJ2-7, the CDR3 gives the full variable domain: GAGVSQSPRYKVTKRGQDVALRCDPISGHVSLYWYRQALGQGPEFLTYFNYEAQQDKSGLPNDRFSAERPEGSISTLTIQRTEQRDSAMYRCASSLSVGGYEQYFGPGTRLTVT.

The J gene is TRBJ1-2, the V gene TRBV5-1; D perhaps matches TRBD1 (6 bases). Germline V CDR1 and CDR2: SGHRS, YFSETQ. Trimming removed 0 bases at V and 4 bases at J, with 7 bases between. CDR3 length equals 13 residues. The CDR3 nucleotides read TGCGCCAGCAGCTTGGGGGGGCCCTATGGCTACACCTTC. This codes for CASSLGGPYGYTF.

The chain has TRBV3-1 (or the pseudogene TRBV3-2) and TRBJ1-5, with TRBD1 matching 7 bases. Germline CDR1 and CDR2: LGHDT and YNNKEL (reference sequence). This CDR3 has 15 residues. V was clipped by 3 bases and J by 6 bases; unmatched bases: 8. CDR3 coding DNA: TGTGCCAGCAGCCAGTCCCAGGGGGGGGTTCAGCCCCAGCATTTT. Protein product: CASSQSQGGVQPQHF.

This chain uses TRBV27 with TRBJ1-2; TRBD1 aligns across 10 bases. V lost 4 bases, J lost 7 bases, and 6 bases stayed unmatched. In germline, CDR1 is MNHEY, CDR2 SMNVEV (reference sequence). The CDR3 extends over 14 amino acids. This CDR3 is CASSSDRGVGGYTF. In nucleotides, the CDR3 is TGTGCCAGCAGTTCGGACAGGGGGGTGGGTGGCTACACCTTC.

The chain carries TRBV7-6 and TRBJ2-7; TRBD1 might be the D (6 bases). Germline assignment: CDR1 SGHVS and CDR2 FNYEAQ. CDR3 length: 12 amino acids. With 6 bases removed from V and 4 bases from J, the gap between germline ends came to 10 bases. CDR3 bases: TGTGCCAGCAGTGGAACAGGGTACGAGCAGTACTTC. Its translation is CASSGTGYEQYF.

This clone is a singleton in its sample. This sequence joins TRBV28 and TRBJ2-7; no clear D gene. Trimming left V 0 bases short and J 0 bases short, with 9 bases between. CDR1 and CDR2 (germline): MDHEN, SYDVKM. The CDR3 runs 15 residues. CDR3 nucleotides: TGTGCCAGCAGTTTATGGGCGGACCGCTCCTACGAGCAGTACTTC. This codes for CASSLWADRSYEQYF.

V usage is TRBV9 and J usage is TRBJ1-1; no reliable D call. Germline V gene lookup returns CDR1 SGDLS and CDR2 YYNGEE. V was clipped by 7 bases and J by 2 bases, with 9 bases between them. The CDR3 is made up of 12 amino acids. CDR3 coding DNA: TGTGCCAGCGCACGCCTAAACACTGAAGCTTTCTTT. Its translation is CASARLNTEAFF.

The chain carries TRBV29-1 and TRBJ2-3; D remains ambiguous. Trimming removed 5 bases from V and 4 bases from J, with 10 bases in between. CDR1 and CDR2 (germline): SQVTM, ANQGSEA. The CDR3 loop spans 12 amino acids. In nucleotides, the CDR3 is TGCAGCGTTCGGACGGATTCAGATACGCAGTATTTT. Translating gives CSVRTDSDTQYF.

The chain recombines TRBV5-1 with TRBJ2-5, with 12 nucleotides matching TRBD1. Germline V CDR1 and CDR2: SGHRS, YFSETQ. The CDR3 contains 17 residues. With V trimmed by 2 bases and J by 5 bases, 10 bases remained unmatched. The CDR3 reads CASSLTGTGGSWETQYF. The CDR3 bases are TGCGCCAGCAGCTTAACCGGGACAGGGGGCTCGTGGGAGACCCAGTACTTC.

V and J are TRBV3-1 (or the pseudogene TRBV3-2) and TRBJ1-3; D gene uncertain. Germline assignment: CDR1 LGHDT and CDR2 YNNKEL (reference sequence). V was trimmed by 0 bases and J by 2 bases, leaving 8 bases between them. The CDR3 has 15 amino acids. This chain's CDR3 is CASSQDRVAGNTIYF. As DNA, the CDR3 is TGTGCCAGCAGCCAAGATCGGGTAGCTGGAAACACCATATATTTT.

This clone is a singleton in its sample. The chain links TRBV5-6 to TRBJ2-1; 7 bases are shared with TRBD2. CDR3 length: 16 amino acids. Germline V CDR1 and CDR2: SGHDT, YYEEEE. Trimming cost V 4 bases and J 0 bases; bases outside gene matches: 7. The chain's CDR3 is CASSRSGENSYNEQFF. Written as DNA, the CDR3 is TGTGCCAGCAGCAGGAGCGGGGAGAACTCCTACAATGAGCAGTTCTTC. The whole variable domain, filled in from reference TRBV5-6 and TRBJ2-1, reads DAGVTQSPTHLIKTRGQQVTLRCSPKSGHDTVSWYQQALGQGPQFIFQYYEEEERQRGNFPDRFSGHQFPNYSSELNVNALLLGDSALYLCASSRSGENSYNEQFFGPGTRLTVL.

The chain recombines TRBV5-1 with TRBJ2-2, with D possibly TRBD1 on 6 matching bases. From germline, CDR1 is SGHRS and CDR2 YFSETQ. V dropped 0 bases and J dropped 5 bases, with 20 bases sitting between them. The CDR3 consists of 18 residues. The CDR3 nucleotides read TGCGCCAGCAGCTTGGAGTTAGGGCAGGGGCGCAGAACCGGGGAGCTGTTTTTT. As protein: CASSLELGQGRRTGELFF. The full variable domain, completed using reference TRBV5-1 and TRBJ2-2, is KAGVTQTPRYLIKTRGQQVTLSCSPISGHRSVSWYQQTPGQGLQFLFEYFSETQRNKGNFPGRFSGRQFSNSRSEMNVSTLELGDSALYLCASSLELGQGRRTGELFFGEGSRLTVL.

The chain links TRBV11-2 to TRBJ2-5; weak D call: TRBD2 (5 bases). CDR3 length: 13 residues. Germline CDR1 is SGHAT and CDR2 is FQNNGV. Trimming took 5 bases from V and 0 from J, leaving 7 bases between them. As DNA, the CDR3 is TGTGCCAGCAGCCCCGGGGACCAAGAGACCCAGTACTTC. Encoded protein: CASSPGDQETQYF.

The CDR3 sequence: CATSDGGTYEQYF. CDR3 nucleotides: TGTGCCACCAGTGACGGAGGGACCTACGAGCAGTACTTC. This chain connects TRBV24-1 to TRBJ2-7; TRBD2 might be the D (6 bases). Trimming took off 4 bases at V and 2 bases at J, with 8 bases between the two ends. The CDR3 extends over 13 amino acids. In germline, CDR1 is KGHDR, CDR2 SFDVKD.

This clone showed up just a few times. This rearrangement joins TRBV18 to TRBJ2-7, with D perhaps matching TRBD1 (6 bases). CDR1 is KGHSH, CDR2 LQKENI, per germline. The V gene lost 4 bases and the J gene lost 3 bases, with 16 bases spanning the gap. CDR3 length: 15 amino acids. CDR3: CASSLSGTNIYEQYF. The CDR3 nucleotides are TGTGCCAGCTCACTTTCCGGGACAAATATCTACGAGCAGTACTTC.

The V and J genes are TRBV7-9 and TRBJ2-5; TRBD2 matches at 14 bases. In germline, CDR1 is SEHNR, CDR2 FQNEAQ (reference sequence). The CDR3 is made up of 15 amino acids. With V trimmed by 5 bases and J by 5 bases, 4 bases remained unmatched. CDR3 in DNA: TGTGCCAGCAGCCCCCGACTAGCGGGAGGGGAGACCCAGTACTTC. Protein product: CASSPRLAGGETQYF.

The V and J genes are TRBV5-1 and TRBJ2-7; 10 nucleotides match TRBD1. The CDR3 has 16 residues. J lost 7 bases, V lost 4 bases, and 14 bases had no gene match. CDR1 and CDR2 (germline): SGHRS, YFSETQ. CDR3 region: CASSLQPRDRGEEQYF. The CDR3 region has the DNA TGCGCCAGCAGCCTCCAACCCCGGGACAGGGGAGAGGAGCAGTACTTC. Full variable domain (rest looked up from reference TRBV5-1 and TRBJ2-7): KAGVTQTPRYLIKTRGQQVTLSCSPISGHRSVSWYQQTPGQGLQFLFEYFSETQRNKGNFPGRFSGRQFSNSRSEMNVSTLELGDSALYLCASSLQPRDRGEEQYFGPGTRLTVT.

This chain links TRBV28 with TRBJ1-1; 9 bases agree with TRBD1. Germline trimming cut 4 bases from V and 2 bases from J; bases unmatched to any gene: 2. Germline V CDR1 and CDR2: MDHEN, SYDVKM. The CDR3 runs 14 residues. CDR3 loop: CASSSGQGNTEAFF. In DNA form, the CDR3 reads TGTGCCAGCAGTTCGGGACAGGGAAACACTGAAGCTTTCTTT.

The chain carries TRBV30 and TRBJ2-7, with TRBD1 matching over 10 bases. The CDR3 is 14 amino acids. V dropped 3 bases and J dropped 3; count of bases not matched to a gene: 5. Germline loops: CDR1 GTSNPN, CDR2 SVGIG (reference sequence). The CDR3 reads CAWSAGTGDYEQYF. CDR3 DNA sequence: TGTGCCTGGAGCGCCGGGACAGGGGACTACGAGCAGTACTTC.

As regards this clone: The same CDR3 arises from other DNA sequences in this sample as well. The chain recombines TRBV10-2 with TRBJ1-1; D perhaps matches TRBD1 (6 bases). Per germline, CDR1 WSHSY and CDR2 SAAADI. This CDR3 has 14 amino acids. V was cut by 7 bases and J by 5 bases, with 17 bases left in between. The CDR3: CASKSGHPNTEAFF. CDR3 nucleotides: TGCGCCAGCAAGTCGGGACACCCGAATACTGAAGCTTTCTTT.

In the case of this clone: This sample also contains other DNA sequences that code for the same CDR3. The V and J genes are TRBV27 and TRBJ1-1; a weak D match, TRBD1 (5 bases). This CDR3 contains 13 residues. CDR1 is MNHEY, CDR2 SMNVEV, per germline (reference sequence). V was cut by 5 bases and J by 5 bases, with 12 bases left in between. CDR3 region: CASSGLGGTEAFF. CDR3 nucleotides: TGTGCCAGCAGTGGATTGGGGGGGACTGAAGCTTTCTTT.

The rearrangement uses TRBV28 and TRBJ1-1; weak D call: TRBD1 (5 bases). CDR1 and CDR2 from the germline V gene are MDHEN and SYDVKM. Trimming removed 1 base from V and 6 bases from J, with 9 bases in between. This CDR3 is 13 amino acids long. The CDR3 reads CASSLLQVPEAFF. CDR3 DNA: TGTGCCAGCAGTTTATTACAGGTCCCTGAAGCTTTCTTT.

The chain couples TRBV2 to TRBJ2-3, with TRBD1 as a possible D gene (5 bases). Germline V lookup: CDR1 SNHLY, CDR2 FYNNEI. The ends were cut back, 3 bases at V and 1 base at J, with 5 bases in the middle. There are 13 residues in the CDR3. CDR3 coding DNA: TGTGCCAGCAGTGACAGGGGCACAGATACGCAGTATTTT. It codes for CASSDRGTDTQYF.

This clone showed up just once. V usage is TRBV4-2 and J usage is TRBJ2-7, with D possibly matching TRBD1 (5 bases). CDR1 is LGHNA, CDR2 YNFKEQ, per germline. The CDR3 loop spans 13 amino acids. The V and J ends lost 0 bases and 13 bases respectively, with 16 bases between them. CDR3 sequence reads: CASSQDLGQTSYF. For the CDR3, the DNA is TGTGCCAGCAGCCAAGATCTAGGACAAACGAGCTACTTC.